The 29 T cell receptor beta chains below come from one sample, sequenced in a study of blood T cell repertoires in COVID-19 (dated by TCRdb to 2019 to 2021). The protocol used for the library was the immunoSEQ multiplex PCR assay. In its TCRdb copy, this immuneACCESS table keeps in-frame sequences only and misses some clones. Where compared with another copy, unresolved V genes explain less than half of these, and the others have no known cause. In all, the sample holds about 180,000 clones, and under 85% of those were seen once. The ten largest clones represent under 8.5% of the sample. The sequencing input was peripheral blood. These receptors all stem from a human donor in a cohort sampled during active COVID-19.

The rearrangement links TRBV5-4 to TRBJ2-3, with 7 bases identical to TRBD2. This CDR3 region has 15 residues. Losses at the gene ends were 1 base for V and 0 bases for J; bases not matched to a gene: 2. The germline V gene encodes CDR1 SGHNT and CDR2 YYREEE (reference sequence). CDR3 sequence (DNA): TGTGCCAGCAGCTTGCGGGGGGAGAGCACAGATACGCAGTATTTT. Translated, it gives CASSLRGESTDTQYF.

This clone was detected only once. The chain couples TRBV27 to TRBJ1-4; 7 bases match TRBD1. The junction had 19 bases not matched to a gene; V was cut back by 3 bases and J by 0 bases. CDR3 length equals 21 residues. In germline, CDR1 is MNHEY, CDR2 SMNVEV (reference sequence). CDR3 in amino acids: CASSFRDRSRERRPTNEKLFF. Written as DNA, the CDR3 is TGTGCCAGCAGTTTCCGGGACAGAAGTAGGGAACGCAGACCAACTAATGAAAAACTGTTTTTT.

The chain couples TRBV15 to TRBJ1-4; D may be TRBD1 (5 bases). Trimming took 0 bases from V and 3 from J, leaving 8 bases between them. CDR1 and CDR2 (germline): LNHNV, YYDKDF (reference sequence). The CDR3 has 15 residues. Written as DNA, the CDR3 is TGTGCCACCAGCAGAGAGCCGGGGGCTAATGAAAAACTGTTTTTT. Protein: CATSREPGANEKLFF.

The chain combines TRBV25-1 with TRBJ1-1; maybe TRBD1 (5 bases). The germline gives CDR1 MGHDK, CDR2 SYGVNS. V shed 3 bases and J shed 9 bases, with 11 bases lying between them. This CDR3 has 12 amino acids. The CDR3 nucleotides read TGTGCCAGCAGTGAGGTTGCAGGGCAAGCTTTCTTT. It specifies CASSEVAGQAFF.

The genes are TRBV7-8 and TRBJ1-5, with 9 bases that match TRBD1. CDR1 and CDR2 from the germline V gene are SGHVS and FQNEAQ. The CDR3 runs to 15 residues. The V gene end was trimmed by 1 base and the J gene end by 8 bases; junction bases not matched to a gene: 6. CDR3 sequence reads: CASSLGWTGVEPQHF. Written as DNA, the CDR3 is TGTGCCAGCAGCTTAGGGTGGACAGGGGTCGAGCCCCAGCATTTT. The full variable domain, completed using reference TRBV7-8 and TRBJ1-5, is GAGVSQSPRYKVAKRGQDVALRCDPISGHVSLFWYQQALGQGPEFLTYFQNEAQLDKSGLPSDRFFAERPEGSVSTLKIQRTQQEDSAVYLCASSLGWTGVEPQHFGDGTRLSIL.

V and J are TRBV3-1 (or the pseudogene TRBV3-2) and TRBJ1-2; 8 bases are shared with TRBD1. Germline lookup yields CDR1 LGHDT and CDR2 YNNKEL (reference sequence). Germline trimming cut 0 bases from V and 1 base from J; bases unmatched to any gene: 7. The CDR3 is made up of 17 amino acids. The CDR3 loop is CASSQDDRGTYNYGYTF. DNA of the CDR3: TGTGCCAGCAGCCAAGACGACAGGGGCACCTATAACTATGGCTACACCTTC.

This chain uses TRBV11-2 with TRBJ1-3, with D uncertain. Germline V lookup: CDR1 SGHAT, CDR2 FQNNGV. The CDR3 is 15 amino acids. V shed 1 base and J shed 4 bases, with 11 bases lying between them. The CDR3 loop is CASSLVSGFGNTIYF. CDR3 in DNA: TGTGCCAGCAGCTTAGTATCCGGGTTCGGAAACACCATATATTTT. The variable domain in full, completed from reference TRBV11-2 and TRBJ1-3, reads EAGVAQSPRYKIIEKRQSVAFWCNPISGHATLYWYQQILGQGPKLLIQFQNNGVVDDSQLPKDRFSAERLKGVDSTLKIQPAKLEDSAVYLCASSLVSGFGNTIYFGEGSWLTVV.

The V and J genes are TRBV12-1 and TRBJ1-2. TRBV12-1 constitutes a pseudogene. This CDR3 has 12 residues. The CDR3 coding sequence is TGTGCCAGCAGGAGATGCAACTATGGCTACACCTTC. Protein product: CASRRCNYGYTF.

The chain couples TRBV18 to TRBJ1-1; D ambiguous. This CDR3 spans 15 amino acids. Germline V gives CDR1 KGHSH, CDR2 LQKENI. Trimming removed 6 bases from V and 5 bases from J, with 19 bases in between. The CDR3 loop reads CASSDYLKGITEAFF. Here the CDR3 DNA reads TGTGCCAGCTCCGACTATCTCAAGGGCATAACTGAAGCTTTCTTT.

The chain has TRBV5-1 and TRBJ1-1; 8 bases align to TRBD1. Germline V gene sequence: CDR1 SGHRS, CDR2 YFSETQ. The ends lost 6 bases at V and 3 bases at J; junction bases unmatched: 7. This CDR3 is built from 14 residues. CDR3: CASTKQGVDTEAFF. CDR3 bases: TGCGCCAGCACCAAACAGGGGGTTGACACTGAAGCTTTCTTT.

V usage is TRBV11-2 and J usage is TRBJ2-7; no firm D call. CDR1 and CDR2 (germline): SGHAT, FQNNGV. The CDR3 length is 13 residues. The ends were cut back, 5 bases at V and 5 bases at J, with 13 bases in the middle. The CDR3 nucleotides are TGTGCCAGCAGCCCCGGTAGTCCGGACGAGCAGTACTTC. It specifies CASSPGSPDEQYF.

The chain has TRBV10-3 and TRBJ1-2; 8 positions agree with TRBD1. This CDR3 has 15 amino acids. CDR1 is ENHRY, CDR2 SYGVKD, per germline. Unmatched junction bases numbered 9, after V lost 3 bases and J lost 6 bases. CDR3 nucleotide sequence: TGTGCCATCAGTGACCCCAGGGGGCGACTAGATGGCTACACCTTC. Protein sequence: CAISDPRGRLDGYTF.

The gene calls are TRBV7-2 and TRBJ2-1, with TRBD1 as a possible D gene (5 bases). CDR1 is SGHTA and CDR2 is FQGNSA in the germline V gene. This CDR3 spans 12 amino acids. With 1 base removed from V and 7 bases from J, the gap between germline ends came to 5 bases. The CDR3 loop reads CASSLGQNEQFF. CDR3 sequence (DNA): TGTGCCAGCAGCTTAGGACAGAATGAGCAGTTCTTC.

The rearrangement joins TRBV10-2 to TRBJ2-1; the match to TRBD2 covers 7 bases. CDR3 size: 16 residues. Germline CDR1 WSHSY, CDR2 SAAADI. The V and J ends lost 3 bases and 0 bases, in that order; junction bases with no gene match: 5. The CDR3 loop is CASSERRGSSYNEQFF. For the CDR3, the DNA is TGCGCCAGCAGTGAAAGGCGGGGGAGCTCCTACAATGAGCAGTTCTTC.

This chain joins TRBV19 and TRBJ2-7; 14 nucleotides match TRBD2. The CDR3 covers 17 residues. CDR1 and CDR2 (germline): LNHDA, SQIVND (reference sequence). J lost 3 bases, V lost 1 base, and 5 bases had no gene match. As DNA, the CDR3 is TGTGCCAGTAGTATAGCTGGGACTAGCGGGGGACTCTACGAGCAGTACTTC. This translates into CASSIAGTSGGLYEQYF.

This clone has just one count. This chain links TRBV9 with TRBJ2-1; D might be TRBD2 (6 bases). This CDR3 region has 15 residues. Germline V gene lookup returns CDR1 SGDLS and CDR2 YYNGEE. V shed 4 bases and J shed 4 bases, with 15 bases lying between them. CDR3 sequence (DNA): TGTGCCAGCAGCACCACGGGACTCAGATACAATGAGCAGTTCTTC. As protein: CASSTTGLRYNEQFF.

The J gene is TRBJ1-2, the V gene TRBV5-1, with 7 bases lining up with TRBD1. From germline, CDR1 is SGHRS and CDR2 YFSETQ. V gave up 5 bases and J gave up 3 bases; unmatched junction bases: 7. CDR3 size: 14 residues. The CDR3 DNA follows: TGCGCCAGCAGAGAGGGGGCTAGGGACTATGGCTACACCTTC. This sequence encodes CASREGARDYGYTF.

V usage is TRBV18 and J usage is TRBJ1-2; maybe TRBD1 (5 bases). Germline values: CDR1 KGHSH, CDR2 LQKENI. The CDR3 covers 15 residues. V was clipped by 4 bases and J by 2 bases, with 14 bases between them. The CDR3 region is CASSRAGTENYGYTF. DNA of the CDR3: TGTGCCAGCTCACGCGCCGGGACTGAAAACTATGGCTACACCTTC.

V gene TRBV5-1 combines with J gene TRBJ1-2; D gene uncertain. The CDR3 is 15 residues long. Between the trimmed V and J ends, which lost 5 bases and 8 bases, there was a span of 22 bases. The germline V gene has CDR1 SGHRS and CDR2 YFSETQ. The CDR3 protein is CASRLSGGGGLGYTF. The CDR3 region has the DNA TGCGCCAGCAGGCTTAGTGGTGGCGGCGGGTTAGGCTACACCTTC. The full variable domain, with the rest looked up from reference TRBV5-1 and TRBJ1-2, is KAGVTQTPRYLIKTRGQQVTLSCSPISGHRSVSWYQQTPGQGLQFLFEYFSETQRNKGNFPGRFSGRQFSNSRSEMNVSTLELGDSALYLCASRLSGGGGLGYTFGSGTRLTVV.

CDR3 bases: TGTGCCAGCAGTATCACAGGCAATCAGCCCCAGCATTTT. The encoded protein is CASSITGNQPQHF. J is TRBJ1-5 and V is TRBV14; D remains ambiguous. The CDR3 totals 13 residues. The germline gives CDR1 SGHDN, CDR2 FVKESK. V was cut by 6 bases and J by 2 bases, with 8 bases left in between.

As DNA, the CDR3 is TGTGCCACCAGCTCCACTAGGGGCTACACCTTC. This codes for CATSSTRGYTF. The chain uses TRBV15 and TRBJ1-2; no clear D gene. There are 11 residues in the CDR3. V was clipped by 5 bases and J by 8 bases, with 9 bases between them. CDR1 and CDR2 from the germline V gene are LNHNV and YYDKDF (reference sequence).

The chain joins TRBV18 to TRBJ1-3; no firm D call. The germline CDR1 and CDR2 sequences are KGHSH and LQKENI. The CDR3 has 15 residues. V lost 2 bases, J lost 0 bases, and 8 bases lay in between. For the CDR3, the DNA is TGTGCCAGCTCACCAGACGGAGACTCTGGAAACACCATATATTTT. Its protein product is CASSPDGDSGNTIYF.

The V and J genes are TRBV5-1 and TRBJ1-1, with D possibly being TRBD1 (5 bases). The CDR3 covers 14 residues. The germline V and J ends were trimmed by 0 bases and 3 bases, with 9 bases remaining between them. Germline V gene lookup returns CDR1 SGHRS and CDR2 YFSETQ. The CDR3 DNA follows: TGCGCCAGCAGCTTGGCCGGGGGATACACTGAAGCTTTCTTT. Its translation is CASSLAGGYTEAFF.

This clone was detected a few times. The sample has other DNA sequences that encode this CDR3 too. The rearrangement uses TRBV19 and TRBJ1-1; D gene uncertain. The V end lost 3 bases, the J end lost 1 base, and 3 bases lay between the germline ends. The germline V gene encodes CDR1 LNHDA and CDR2 SQIVND (reference sequence). The CDR3 consists of 12 residues. The DNA of the CDR3 is TGTGCCAGTAGTATCGGGAACACTGAAGCTTTCTTT. Encoded protein: CASSIGNTEAFF.

CDR3 DNA: TGTGCCAGCAGCACGCCGCTACAGGGGGCTGTGGAAAAACTGTTTTTT. This sequence encodes CASSTPLQGAVEKLFF. The chain couples TRBV7-9 to TRBJ1-4, with 9 nucleotides matching TRBD1. The CDR3 runs 16 residues. V was pared by 5 bases and J by 8 bases, with 12 bases of the junction left unmatched. Germline values: CDR1 SEHNR, CDR2 FQNEAQ (reference sequence).

This clone has a single count. V gene TRBV14 combines with J gene TRBJ2-7; 8 bases match TRBD2. V lost 1 base, J lost 1 base, and 6 bases stayed unmatched. Per the germline V gene, CDR1 is SGHDN and CDR2 is FVKESK. This CDR3 spans 16 amino acids. Here the CDR3 reads CASSQAAGGLSYEQYF. CDR3 DNA: TGTGCCAGCAGCCAAGCTGCGGGGGGACTTTCCTACGAGCAGTACTTC.

Comment on this clone: The same CDR3 is also encoded by other DNA sequences in this sample. The chain couples TRBV5-1 to TRBJ2-7; possible D gene TRBD1, 6 bases. This CDR3 is 14 amino acids long. In germline, CDR1 is SGHRS, CDR2 YFSETQ. The germline V and J ends were trimmed by 1 base and 2 bases, with 10 bases remaining between them. The CDR3 spells CASSLRAGAYEQYF. The CDR3 DNA is TGCGCCAGCAGCTTGAGGGCAGGGGCCTACGAGCAGTACTTC.

The chain carries TRBV2 and TRBJ1-1; D is unresolved. The CDR3 runs to 14 residues. Per the germline V gene, CDR1 is SNHLY and CDR2 is FYNNEI. Trimming took 1 base from V and 6 from J, leaving 12 bases between them. In nucleotides, the CDR3 is TGTGCCAGCAGTGAAGGGGCCCGACGGCCTGAAGCTTTCTTT. Translating it yields CASSEGARRPEAFF.

The V call is TRBV27, the J call TRBJ2-7, with D possibly being TRBD1 (6 bases). The CDR3 is 16 residues long. V was pared by 7 bases and J by 3 bases, with 22 bases between. CDR1 and CDR2 from the germline V gene are MNHEY and SMNVEV (reference sequence). The CDR3: CASTPQGGTLFYEQYF. The DNA for the CDR3 is TGTGCCAGCACTCCTCAAGGGGGAACTCTCTTCTACGAGCAGTACTTC.